Listed below are T cell receptor beta chains from one sample, sequenced in a study of CD4 T cells in relation to SARS-CoV-2 and coronaviruses. Libraries were prepared by immunoSEQ multiplex PCR; TCRdb keeps only in-frame clonotypes and omits some of them. The data contain fewer than 20,000 clones, around four fifths of them singletons. These receptors' targets are unknown. The sample comprised CD4+ T cells from PBMCs, cultured in vitro. Every receptor here comes from a human donor in good health. Each CDR3 is given with its conserved first and last residue. The order of the fields is J gene, clone size, V gene, D gene, CDR3 protein, CDR3 DNA. A D gene is named only where the DNA matches it firmly. A clone size is listed for some rows: how often the clone was seen (once, few, many), or a class if it is expanded.

TRBJ2-3	NA	TRBV10-1	NA	CASSRVGDTQYF	TGCGCCAGCAGTAGGGTGGGAGATACGCAGTATTTT
TRBJ1-2	once	TRBV5-6	NA	CASSLERTYGYTF	TGTGCCAGCAGCTTGGAACGAACCTATGGCTACACCTTC
TRBJ2-1	once	TRBV19	TRBD1	CASSIRSRQGAEQFF	TGTGCCAGTAGTATTAGGTCACGACAGGGGGCTGAGCAGTTCTTC
TRBJ2-2	NA	TRBV3-1/TRBV3-2	NA	CASSPLRGVAGELFF	TGTGCCAGCAGCCCCCTCCGTGGGGTTGCGGGGGAGCTGTTTTTT
TRBJ1-5	NA	TRBV19	NA	CATLPYIGDRIYSNQPQHF	TGTGCCACCCTTCCGTATATAGGCGACAGAATTTATAGCAATCAGCCCCAGCATTTT
TRBJ2-5	NA	TRBV7-2	NA	CASSLEGRRPGETQYF	TGTGCCAGCAGCTTAGAGGGACGGCGGCCGGGGGAGACCCAGTACTTC
TRBJ1-1	few	TRBV3-1/TRBV3-2	NA	CASSQVFGNTEAFF	TGTGCCAGCAGCCAAGTGTTTGGGAACACTGAAGCTTTCTTT
TRBJ1-5	NA	TRBV18	TRBD1	CASSPRGTGNSNQPQHF	TGTGCCAGCTCACCACGTGGGACAGGGAATAGCAATCAGCCCCAGCATTTT
TRBJ2-7	NA	TRBV7-6	NA	CASSLDEGLTYEQYF	TGTGCCAGCAGCTTAGATGAGGGGCTAACCTACGAGCAGTACTTC
TRBJ2-6	NA	TRBV19	TRBD1	CATAGGAAGANVLTF	TGTGCCACCGCAGGGGGCGCAGCTGGGGCCAACGTCCTGACTTTC
TRBJ1-5	NA	TRBV5-5	NA	CASSLSGRTSNQPQHF	TGTGCCAGCAGCTTGTCGGGCAGAACTAGCAATCAGCCCCAGCATTTT
TRBJ2-1	NA	TRBV7-3	NA	CASSQTASNNEQFF	TGTGCCAGCAGCCAAACCGCTAGTAACAATGAGCAGTTCTTC
TRBJ2-1	once	TRBV7-2	NA	CASSLGSDTYNEQFF	TGTGCCAGCAGCTTGGGATCTGACACCTACAATGAGCAGTTCTTC
TRBJ2-3	NA	TRBV19	NA	CASSIPEDTDTQYF	TGTGCCAGTAGTATTCCGGAGGACACAGATACGCAGTATTTT
TRBJ2-3	NA	TRBV5-1	TRBD2	CASSGATSGRARDTQYF	TGCGCCAGCAGCGGGGCCACTAGCGGGAGGGCCAGGGATACGCAGTATTTT
TRBJ1-3	NA	TRBV5-5	NA	CASGLLSLRGGNTIYF	TGTGCCAGCGGACTTCTGAGCCTCAGGGGAGGAAACACCATATATTTT
TRBJ2-1	NA	TRBV5-6	NA	CASSSLQGYNEQFF	TGTGCCAGCAGTTCCCTACAGGGCTACAATGAGCAGTTCTTC
TRBJ1-1	NA	TRBV19	NA	CASGSGSAEAFF	TGTGCCAGTGGGTCAGGGAGCGCTGAAGCTTTCTTT